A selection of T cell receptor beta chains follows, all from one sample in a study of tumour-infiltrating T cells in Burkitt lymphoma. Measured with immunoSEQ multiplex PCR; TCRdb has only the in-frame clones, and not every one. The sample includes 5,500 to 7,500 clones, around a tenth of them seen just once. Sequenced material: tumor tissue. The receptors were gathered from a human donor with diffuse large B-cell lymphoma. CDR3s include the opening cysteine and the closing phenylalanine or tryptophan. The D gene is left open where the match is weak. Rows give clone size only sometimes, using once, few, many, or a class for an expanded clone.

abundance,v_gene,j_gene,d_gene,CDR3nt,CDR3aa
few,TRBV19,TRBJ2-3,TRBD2,TGTGCCAGTAGGACTAGCGGGGGAAAAGATACGCAGTATTTT,CASRTSGGKDTQYF
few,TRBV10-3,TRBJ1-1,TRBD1,TGTGCCATCAGTGCGGGACAGGAAATGAACACTGAAGCTTTCTTT,CAISAGQEMNTEAFF
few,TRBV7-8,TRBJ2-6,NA,TGTGCCAGCAGCTTATGGCGGTTCTCTGGGGCCAACGTCCTGACTTTC,CASSLWRFSGANVLTF
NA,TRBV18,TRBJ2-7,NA,TGTGCCAGCTCACAATGGGAAGGCTACGAGCAGTACTTC,CASSQWEGYEQYF
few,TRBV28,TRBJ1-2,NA,TGTGCCAGCAGTTTCCCGGAGGAGTACTATGGCTACACCTTC,CASSFPEEYYGYTF
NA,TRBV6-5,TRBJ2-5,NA,TGTGCCAGCAGGACGGAACGGCGGACCCAGTACTTC,CASRTERRTQYF
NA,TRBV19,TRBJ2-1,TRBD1,TGTGCCAGTAGCCCGTACAGGGGATCGCTTCAAAGGGATGAGCAGTTCTTC,CASSPYRGSLQRDEQFF
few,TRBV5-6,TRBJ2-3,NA,TGTGCCAGCAGCTGTCTCCGACAGATAATCGCGGGTACGCAGTATTTT,CASSCLRQIIAGTQYF
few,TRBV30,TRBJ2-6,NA,TGTGCCTGGAGTGTCACAGGGCGAAGCTCTGGGGCCAACGTCCTGACTTTC,CAWSVTGRSSGANVLTF
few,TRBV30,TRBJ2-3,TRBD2,TGTGCCTGGAGTGTAGGGAGGGAGGGGGATACGCAGTATTTT,CAWSVGREGDTQYF
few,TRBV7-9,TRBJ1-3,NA,TGTGCCAGCAGACCTCCGGGACTCTCTGGAAACACCATATATTTT,CASRPPGLSGNTIYF
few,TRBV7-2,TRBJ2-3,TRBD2,TGTGCCAGCAGCTCCAGCGGGGGGGCAGATACGCAGTATTTT,CASSSSGGADTQYF
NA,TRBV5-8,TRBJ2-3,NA,TGTGCCAGCAGCTTGGGACAGGAGGGAGATACGCAGTATTTT,CASSLGQEGDTQYF
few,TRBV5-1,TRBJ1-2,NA,TGCGCCAGCAGCTTGCAAGAAACCTATGGCTACACCTTC,CASSLQETYGYTF
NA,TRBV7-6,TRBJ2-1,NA,TGTGCCAGCAGCTTGGGACATTATCCTAGCTCCTACAATGAGCAGTTCTTC,CASSLGHYPSSYNEQFF
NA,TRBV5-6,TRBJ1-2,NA,TGTGCCAGCAGGCAATACGGCGCCACCAACTATGGCTACACCTTC,CASRQYGATNYGYTF
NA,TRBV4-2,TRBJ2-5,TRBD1,TGTGCCAGCAGCCTCGGGACAGGGAAAGAGACCCAGTACTTC,CASSLGTGKETQYF
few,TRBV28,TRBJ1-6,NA,TGTGCCAGCAGTTTGGACGAGGGGAATTCACCCCTCCACTTT,CASSLDEGNSPLHF
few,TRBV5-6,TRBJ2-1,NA,TGTGCCAGCAGCTTACCGGACAGCGAGATGTACAATGAGCAGTTCTTC,CASSLPDSEMYNEQFF
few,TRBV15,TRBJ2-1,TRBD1,TGTGCCACCAGCGTATCTCGGACAGGGAGGTATGAGCAGTTCTTC,CATSVSRTGRYEQFF
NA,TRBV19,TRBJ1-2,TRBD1,TGTGCCAGTAGTAGCGGGACAGGGGCGGTCTATGGCTACACCTTC,CASSSGTGAVYGYTF
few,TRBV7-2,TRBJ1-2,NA,TGTGCCAGCAGCCCCAGCGCTGGCTACACCTTC,CASSPSAGYTF
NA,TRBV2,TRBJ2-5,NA,TGTGCCAGCAGTGTAGACAGGCAAGAGACCCAGTACTTC,CASSVDRQETQYF
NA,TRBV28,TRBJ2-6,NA,TGTGCCAGCAGTCAGACCAATTCTGGGGCCAACGTCCTGACTTTC,CASSQTNSGANVLTF
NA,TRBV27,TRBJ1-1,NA,TGTGCCAGCAGTTTATTGAAGGGACTTGAAGCTTTCTTT,CASSLLKGLEAFF
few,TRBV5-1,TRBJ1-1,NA,TGCGCCAGCAGCTGGAAGGACAGTTTATACACTGAAGCTTTCTTT,CASSWKDSLYTEAFF
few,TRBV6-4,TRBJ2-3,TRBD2,TGTGCCAGCAGTGAAGGGGAGGGATATACGCAGTATTTT,CASSEGEGYTQYF
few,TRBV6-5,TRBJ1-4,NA,TGTGCCAGCAGTTTCTCCGACGGCATTGAAAAACTGTTTTTT,CASSFSDGIEKLFF
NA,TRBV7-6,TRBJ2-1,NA,TGTGCCAGCAGCTTAGGGGGACACAGCTCCTACAATGAGCAGTTCTTC,CASSLGGHSSYNEQFF
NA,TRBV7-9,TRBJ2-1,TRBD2,TGTGCCAGCAACTTTCGCCTAGCGGGGGTCTCCTACAATGAGCAGTTCTTC,CASNFRLAGVSYNEQFF
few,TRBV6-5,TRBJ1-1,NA,TGTGCCAGCAGTTACTCCTACAGGGAAACTGAAGCTTTCTTT,CASSYSYRETEAFF
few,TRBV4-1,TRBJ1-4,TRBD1,TGCGCCAGCAGCCAAGACCCAGGGGGCGCGTTCGTAACTAATGAAAAACTGTTTTTT,CASSQDPGGAFVTNEKLFF
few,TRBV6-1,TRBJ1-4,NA,TGTGCCAGCAGTGAAGGGGCGGTGGTAGCTAATGAAAAACTGTTTTTT,CASSEGAVVANEKLFF
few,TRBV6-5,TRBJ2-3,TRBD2,TGTGCCAGCAAAGGACTAGTCAGCACAGATACGCAGTATTTT,CASKGLVSTDTQYF
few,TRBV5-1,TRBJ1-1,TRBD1,TGCGCCAGCAGCTTGTGGGACAGGGTAAGCGGAGCTTTCTTT,CASSLWDRVSGAFF
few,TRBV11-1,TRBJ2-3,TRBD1,TGTGCCAGCGGACTCGGAACAGGGGGACTGGATACGCAGTATTTT,CASGLGTGGLDTQYF
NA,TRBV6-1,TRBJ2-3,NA,TGTGCCAGCAGTGAACCGGGGGTTGGTGACACAGATACGCAGTATTTT,CASSEPGVGDTDTQYF
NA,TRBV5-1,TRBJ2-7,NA,TGCGCCAGCAGCTTAGGGGGCTACGAGCAGTACTTC,CASSLGGYEQYF